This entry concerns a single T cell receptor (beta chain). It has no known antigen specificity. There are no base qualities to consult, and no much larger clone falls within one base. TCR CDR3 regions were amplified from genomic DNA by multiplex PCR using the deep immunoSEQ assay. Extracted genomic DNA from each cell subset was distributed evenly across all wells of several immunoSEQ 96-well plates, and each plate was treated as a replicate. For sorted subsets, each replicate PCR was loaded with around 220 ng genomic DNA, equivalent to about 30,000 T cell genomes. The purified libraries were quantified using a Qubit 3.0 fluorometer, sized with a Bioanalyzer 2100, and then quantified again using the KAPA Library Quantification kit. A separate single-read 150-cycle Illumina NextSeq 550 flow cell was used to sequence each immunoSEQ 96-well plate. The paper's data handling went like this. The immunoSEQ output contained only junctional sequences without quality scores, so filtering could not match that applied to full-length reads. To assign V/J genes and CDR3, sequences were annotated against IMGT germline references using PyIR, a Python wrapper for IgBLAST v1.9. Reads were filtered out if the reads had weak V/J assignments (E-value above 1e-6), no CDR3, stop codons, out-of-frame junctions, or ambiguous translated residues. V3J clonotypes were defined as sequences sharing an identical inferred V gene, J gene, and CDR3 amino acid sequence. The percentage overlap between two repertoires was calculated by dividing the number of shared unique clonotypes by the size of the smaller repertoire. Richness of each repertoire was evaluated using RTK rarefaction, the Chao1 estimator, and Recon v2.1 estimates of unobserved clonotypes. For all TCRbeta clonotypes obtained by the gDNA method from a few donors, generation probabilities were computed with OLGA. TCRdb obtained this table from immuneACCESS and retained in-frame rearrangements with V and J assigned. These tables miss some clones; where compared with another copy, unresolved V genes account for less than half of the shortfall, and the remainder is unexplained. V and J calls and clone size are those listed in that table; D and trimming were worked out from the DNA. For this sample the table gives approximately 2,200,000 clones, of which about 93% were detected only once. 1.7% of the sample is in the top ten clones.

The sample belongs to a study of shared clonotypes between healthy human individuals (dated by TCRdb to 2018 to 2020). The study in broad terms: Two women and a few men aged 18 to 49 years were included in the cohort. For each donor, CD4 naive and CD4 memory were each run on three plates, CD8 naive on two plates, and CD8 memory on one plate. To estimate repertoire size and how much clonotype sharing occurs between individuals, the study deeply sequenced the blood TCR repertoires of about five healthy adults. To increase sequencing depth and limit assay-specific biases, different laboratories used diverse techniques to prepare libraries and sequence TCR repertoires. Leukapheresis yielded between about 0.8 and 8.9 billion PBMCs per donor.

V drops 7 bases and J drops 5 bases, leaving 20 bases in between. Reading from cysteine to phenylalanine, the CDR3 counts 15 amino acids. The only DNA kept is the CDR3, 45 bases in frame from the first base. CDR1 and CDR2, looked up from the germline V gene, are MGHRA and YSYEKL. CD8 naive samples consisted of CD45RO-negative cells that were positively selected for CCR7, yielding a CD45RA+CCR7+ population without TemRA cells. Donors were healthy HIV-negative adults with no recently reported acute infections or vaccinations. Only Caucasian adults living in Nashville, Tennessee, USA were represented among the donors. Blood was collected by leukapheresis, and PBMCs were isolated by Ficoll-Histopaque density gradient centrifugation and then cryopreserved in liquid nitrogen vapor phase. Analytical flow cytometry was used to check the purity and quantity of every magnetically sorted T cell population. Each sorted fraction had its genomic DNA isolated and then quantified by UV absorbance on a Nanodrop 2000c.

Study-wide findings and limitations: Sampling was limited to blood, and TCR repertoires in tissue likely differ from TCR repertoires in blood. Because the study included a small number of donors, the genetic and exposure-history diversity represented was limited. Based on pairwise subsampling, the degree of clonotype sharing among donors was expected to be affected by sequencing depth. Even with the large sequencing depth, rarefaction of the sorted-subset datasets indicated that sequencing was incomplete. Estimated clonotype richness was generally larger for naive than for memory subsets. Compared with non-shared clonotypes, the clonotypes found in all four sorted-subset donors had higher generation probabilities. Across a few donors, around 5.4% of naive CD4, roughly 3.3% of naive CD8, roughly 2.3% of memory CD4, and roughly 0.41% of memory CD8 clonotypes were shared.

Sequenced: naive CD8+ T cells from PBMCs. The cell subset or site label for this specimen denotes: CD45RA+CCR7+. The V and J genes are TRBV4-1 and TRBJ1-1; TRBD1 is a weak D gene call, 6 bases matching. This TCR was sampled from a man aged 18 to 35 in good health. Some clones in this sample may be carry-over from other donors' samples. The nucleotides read TGCGCCAGCAACATCGTGGGGGGCGAATGGACTGAAGCTTTCTTT. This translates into CASNIVGGEWTEAFF.